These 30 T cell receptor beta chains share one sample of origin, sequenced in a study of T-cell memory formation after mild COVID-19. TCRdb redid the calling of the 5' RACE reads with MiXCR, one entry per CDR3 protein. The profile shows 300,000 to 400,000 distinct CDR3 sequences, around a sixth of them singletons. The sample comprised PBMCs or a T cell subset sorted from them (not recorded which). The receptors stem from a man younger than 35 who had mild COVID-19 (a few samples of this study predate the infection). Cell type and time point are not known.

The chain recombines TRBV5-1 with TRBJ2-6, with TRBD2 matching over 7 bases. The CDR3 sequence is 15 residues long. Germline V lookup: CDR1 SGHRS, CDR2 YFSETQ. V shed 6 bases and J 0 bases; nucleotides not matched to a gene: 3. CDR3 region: CASNRGSSGANVLTF. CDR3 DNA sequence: TGCGCCAGCAACCGCGGGAGCTCTGGGGCCAACGTCCTGACTTTC.

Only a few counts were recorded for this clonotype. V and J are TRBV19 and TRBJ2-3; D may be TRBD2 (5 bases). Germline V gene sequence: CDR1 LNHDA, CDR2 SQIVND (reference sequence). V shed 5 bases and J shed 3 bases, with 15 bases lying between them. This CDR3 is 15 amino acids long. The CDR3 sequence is CASSPVGSGTDTQYF. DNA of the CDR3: TGTGCCAGTAGTCCAGTGGGGTCGGGGACAGATACGCAGTATTTT.

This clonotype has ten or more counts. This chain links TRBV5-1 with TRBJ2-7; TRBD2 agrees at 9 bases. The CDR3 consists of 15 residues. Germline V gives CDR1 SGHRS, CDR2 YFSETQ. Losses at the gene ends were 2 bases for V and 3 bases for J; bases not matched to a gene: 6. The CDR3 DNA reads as TGCGCCAGCAGCTTTATAGCGGGGGCCAACTACGAGCAGTACTTC. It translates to CASSFIAGANYEQYF.

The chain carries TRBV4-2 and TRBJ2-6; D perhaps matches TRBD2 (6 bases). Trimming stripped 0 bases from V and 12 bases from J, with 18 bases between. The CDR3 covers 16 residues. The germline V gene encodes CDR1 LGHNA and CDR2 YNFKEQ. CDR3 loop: CASSQDLVGGAGVLTF. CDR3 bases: TGTGCCAGCAGCCAAGATCTCGTCGGCGGGGCCGGCGTCCTGACTTTC.

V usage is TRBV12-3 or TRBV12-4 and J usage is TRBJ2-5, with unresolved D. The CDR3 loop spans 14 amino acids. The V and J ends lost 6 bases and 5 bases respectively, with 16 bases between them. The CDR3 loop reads CASSHLMGFETQYF. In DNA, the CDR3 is TGTGCCAGCAGCCACCTTATGGGGTTCGAGACCCAGTACTTC.

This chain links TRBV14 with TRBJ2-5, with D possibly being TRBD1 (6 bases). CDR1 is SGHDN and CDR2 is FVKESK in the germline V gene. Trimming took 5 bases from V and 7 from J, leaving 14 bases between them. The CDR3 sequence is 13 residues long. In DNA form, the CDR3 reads TGTGCCAGCAGCTCAGGGGAACGGGCGACCCAGTACTTC. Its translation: CASSSGERATQYF.

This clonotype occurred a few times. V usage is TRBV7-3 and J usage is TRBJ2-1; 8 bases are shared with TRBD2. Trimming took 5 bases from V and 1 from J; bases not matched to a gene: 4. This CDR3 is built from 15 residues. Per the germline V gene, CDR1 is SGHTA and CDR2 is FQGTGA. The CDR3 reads CASSAGGESYNEQFF. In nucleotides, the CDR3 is TGTGCCAGCAGCGCCGGGGGGGAATCCTACAATGAGCAGTTCTTC.

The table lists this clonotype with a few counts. CDR3 region: CASSAGGLGETQYF. CDR3 sequence (DNA): TGCGCCAGCAGCGCCGGGGGGCTCGGTGAGACCCAGTACTTC. The chain is built from TRBV5-1 and TRBJ2-5, with D possibly being TRBD2 (7 bases). The CDR3 consists of 14 residues. Germline loops: CDR1 SGHRS, CDR2 YFSETQ. V was cut by 4 bases and J by 5 bases, with 15 bases left in between.

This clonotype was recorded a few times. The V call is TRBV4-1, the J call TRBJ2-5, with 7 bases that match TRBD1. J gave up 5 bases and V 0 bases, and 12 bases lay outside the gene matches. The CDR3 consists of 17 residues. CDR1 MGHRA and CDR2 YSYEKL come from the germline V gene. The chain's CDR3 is CASSQDLVRGLGETQYF. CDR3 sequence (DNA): TGCGCCAGCAGCCAAGATTTGGTGAGGGGGCTTGGGGAGACCCAGTACTTC.

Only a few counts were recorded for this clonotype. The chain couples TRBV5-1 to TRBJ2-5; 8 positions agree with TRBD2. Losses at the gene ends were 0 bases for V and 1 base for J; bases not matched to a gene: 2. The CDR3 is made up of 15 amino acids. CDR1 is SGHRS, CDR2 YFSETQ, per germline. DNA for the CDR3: TGCGCCAGCAGCTTGGAGGGACTAGTCCAAGAGACCCAGTACTTC. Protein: CASSLEGLVQETQYF. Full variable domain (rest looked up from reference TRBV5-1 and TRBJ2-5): KAGVTQTPRYLIKTRGQQVTLSCSPISGHRSVSWYQQTPGQGLQFLFEYFSETQRNKGNFPGRFSGRQFSNSRSEMNVSTLELGDSALYLCASSLEGLVQETQYFGPGTRLLVL.

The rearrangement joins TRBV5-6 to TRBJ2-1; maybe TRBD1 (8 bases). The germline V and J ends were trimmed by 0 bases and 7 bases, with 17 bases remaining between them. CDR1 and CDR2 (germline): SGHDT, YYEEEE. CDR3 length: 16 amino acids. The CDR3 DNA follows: TGTGCCAGCAGCTTGGAGGGGACAGGACTAGGAAATGAGCAGTTCTTC. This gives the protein CASSLEGTGLGNEQFF. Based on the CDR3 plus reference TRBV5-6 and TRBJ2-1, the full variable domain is DAGVTQSPTHLIKTRGQQVTLRCSPKSGHDTVSWYQQALGQGPQFIFQYYEEEERQRGNFPDRFSGHQFPNYSSELNVNALLLGDSALYLCASSLEGTGLGNEQFFGPGTRLTVL.

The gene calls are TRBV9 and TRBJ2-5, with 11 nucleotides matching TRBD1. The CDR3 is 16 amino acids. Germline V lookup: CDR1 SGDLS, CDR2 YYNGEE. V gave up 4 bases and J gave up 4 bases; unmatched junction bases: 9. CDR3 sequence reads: CASSRSGQGAVETQYF. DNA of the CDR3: TGTGCCAGCAGCCGATCTGGACAGGGGGCTGTAGAGACCCAGTACTTC. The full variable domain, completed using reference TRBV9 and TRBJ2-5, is DSGVTQTPKHLITATGQRVTLRCSPRSGDLSVYWYQQSLDQGLQFLIQYYNGEERAKGNILERFSAQQFPDLHSELNLSSLELGDSALYFCASSRSGQGAVETQYFGPGTRLLVL.

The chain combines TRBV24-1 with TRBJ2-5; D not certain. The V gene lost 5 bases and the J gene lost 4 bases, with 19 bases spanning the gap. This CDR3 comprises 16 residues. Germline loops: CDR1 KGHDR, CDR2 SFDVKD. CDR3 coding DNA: TGTGCCACCAGTGGGTCCCAAGGGCAGGTAGCAGAGACCCAGTACTTC. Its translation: CATSGSQGQVAETQYF.

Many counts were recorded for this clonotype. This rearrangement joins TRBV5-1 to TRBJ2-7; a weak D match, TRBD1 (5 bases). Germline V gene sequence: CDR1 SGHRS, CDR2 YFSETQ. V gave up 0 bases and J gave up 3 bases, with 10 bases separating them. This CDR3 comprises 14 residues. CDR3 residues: CASSLERQFYEQYF. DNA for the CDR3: TGCGCCAGCAGCTTGGAGAGACAGTTCTACGAGCAGTACTTC.

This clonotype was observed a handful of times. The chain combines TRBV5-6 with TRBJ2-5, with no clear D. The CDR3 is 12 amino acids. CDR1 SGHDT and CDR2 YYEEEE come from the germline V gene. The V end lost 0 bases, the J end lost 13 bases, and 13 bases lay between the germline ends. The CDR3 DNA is TGTGCCAGCAGCTTGGCTATAGGGCCAGCGTACTTC. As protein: CASSLAIGPAYF.

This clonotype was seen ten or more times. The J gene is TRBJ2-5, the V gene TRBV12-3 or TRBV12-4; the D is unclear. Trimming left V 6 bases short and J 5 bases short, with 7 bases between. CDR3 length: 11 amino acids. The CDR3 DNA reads TGTGCCAGCAGCTTAACGGAGACCCAGTACTTC. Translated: CASSLTETQYF.

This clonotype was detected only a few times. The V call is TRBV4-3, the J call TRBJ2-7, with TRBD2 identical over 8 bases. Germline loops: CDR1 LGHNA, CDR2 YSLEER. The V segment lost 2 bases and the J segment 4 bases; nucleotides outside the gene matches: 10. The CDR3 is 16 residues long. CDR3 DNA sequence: TGCGCCAGCAGCCAAATCGCGGGGGGCCGTGCTTACGAGCAGTACTTC. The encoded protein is CASSQIAGGRAYEQYF.

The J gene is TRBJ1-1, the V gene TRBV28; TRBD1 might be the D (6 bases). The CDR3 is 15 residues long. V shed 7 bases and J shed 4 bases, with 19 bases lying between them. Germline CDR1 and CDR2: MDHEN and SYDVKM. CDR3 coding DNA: TGTGCCAGCAATCGGTCGGGCAGGGGTGTCACTGAAGCTTTCTTT. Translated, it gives CASNRSGRGVTEAFF.

The CDR3 DNA sequence: TGTGCCAGCAGCCCGTCAGCGGGGGACGTTTATGAGACCCAGTACTTC. Translation gives CASSPSAGDVYETQYF. The chain has TRBV7-9 and TRBJ2-5; 8 bases align to TRBD2. The CDR3 totals 16 residues. The germline gives CDR1 SEHNR, CDR2 FQNEAQ (reference sequence). Trimming cost V 5 bases and J 5 bases; bases outside gene matches: 13. Looking up the rest from reference TRBV7-9 and TRBJ2-5 gives the full variable domain: DTGVSQNPRHKITKRGQNVTFRCDPISEHNRLYWYRQTLGQGPEFLTYFQNEAQLEKSRLLSDRFSAERPKGSFSTLEIQRTEQGDSAMYLCASSPSAGDVYETQYFGPGTRLLVL.

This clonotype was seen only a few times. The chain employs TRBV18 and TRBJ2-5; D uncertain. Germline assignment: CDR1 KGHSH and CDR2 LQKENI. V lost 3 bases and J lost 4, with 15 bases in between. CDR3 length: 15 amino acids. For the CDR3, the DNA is TGTGCCAGCTCACCCCCCAGTACCCCAAGAGAGACCCAGTACTTC. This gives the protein CASSPPSTPRETQYF.

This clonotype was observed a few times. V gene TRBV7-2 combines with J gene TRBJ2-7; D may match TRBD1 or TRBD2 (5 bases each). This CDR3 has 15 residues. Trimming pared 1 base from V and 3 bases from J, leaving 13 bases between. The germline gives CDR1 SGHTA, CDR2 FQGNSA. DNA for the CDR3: TGTGCCAGCAGCTTAGGCCCGGGACGATACTACGAGCAGTACGTC. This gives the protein CASSLGPGRYYEQYV.

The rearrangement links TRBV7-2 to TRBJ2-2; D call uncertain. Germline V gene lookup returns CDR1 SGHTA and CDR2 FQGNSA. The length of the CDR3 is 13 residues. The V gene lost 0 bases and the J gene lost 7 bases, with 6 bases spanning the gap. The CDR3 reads CASSLALGGELFF. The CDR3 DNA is TGTGCCAGCAGCTTAGCCCTCGGCGGGGAGCTGTTTTTT.

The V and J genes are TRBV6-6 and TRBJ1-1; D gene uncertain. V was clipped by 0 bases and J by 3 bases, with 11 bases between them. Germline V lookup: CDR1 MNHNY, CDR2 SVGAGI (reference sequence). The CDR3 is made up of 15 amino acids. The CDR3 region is CASSYSDPSYTEAFF. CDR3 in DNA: TGTGCCAGCAGTTACTCGGACCCGAGCTACACTGAAGCTTTCTTT.

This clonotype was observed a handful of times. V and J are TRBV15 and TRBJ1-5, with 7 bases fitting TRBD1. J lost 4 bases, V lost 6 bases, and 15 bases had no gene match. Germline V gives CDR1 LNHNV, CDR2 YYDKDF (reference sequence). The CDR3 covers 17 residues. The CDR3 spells CATRHPSQGGWNQPQHF. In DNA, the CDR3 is TGTGCCACCAGACACCCGAGCCAGGGGGGGTGGAATCAGCCCCAGCATTTT.

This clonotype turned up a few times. This CDR3 is CASSSDGKDKNIQYF. The CDR3 DNA is TGTGCCAGCAGCTCGGACGGAAAGGACAAAAACATTCAGTACTTC. This chain joins TRBV7-3 and TRBJ2-4, with no clear D. Germline V gene lookup returns CDR1 SGHTA and CDR2 FQGTGA. V lost 4 bases, J lost 3 bases, and 13 bases lay in between. CDR3 length: 15 residues.

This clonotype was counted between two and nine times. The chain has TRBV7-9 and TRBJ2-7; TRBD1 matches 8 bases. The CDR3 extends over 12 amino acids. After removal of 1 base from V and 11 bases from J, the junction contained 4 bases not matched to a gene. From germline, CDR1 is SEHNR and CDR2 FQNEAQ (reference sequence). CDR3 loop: CASSLGQGIKYV. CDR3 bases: TGTGCCAGCAGCTTAGGACAGGGGATCAAGTACGTC.

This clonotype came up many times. CDR3 sequence: CASSLRLAGGPADTQYF. CDR3 in DNA: TGTGCCAGCAGCCTCCGACTAGCGGGGGGGCCTGCAGATACGCAGTATTTT. V and J are TRBV7-9 and TRBJ2-3, with 14 bases fitting TRBD2. CDR3 length: 17 residues. Germline CDR1 is SEHNR and CDR2 is FQNEAQ (reference sequence). Trimming cost V 5 bases and J 4 bases; bases outside gene matches: 8.

The CDR3 spells CASSLTGRLNEQFF. As DNA, the CDR3 is TGTGCCAGCAGCTTGACAGGGAGGCTCAATGAGCAGTTCTTC. V is TRBV7-2 and J is TRBJ2-1, with D possibly being TRBD1 (7 bases). V was pared by 3 bases and J by 6 bases, with 12 bases between. Germline CDR1 is SGHTA and CDR2 is FQGNSA. This CDR3 is 14 amino acids long.

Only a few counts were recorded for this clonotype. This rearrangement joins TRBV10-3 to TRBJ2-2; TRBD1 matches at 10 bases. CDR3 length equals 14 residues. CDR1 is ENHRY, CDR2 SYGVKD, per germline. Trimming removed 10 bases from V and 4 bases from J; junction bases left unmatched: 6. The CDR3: CASGQGGLTGELFF. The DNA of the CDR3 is TGTGCCAGCGGACAGGGGGGTCTCACCGGGGAGCTGTTTTTT.

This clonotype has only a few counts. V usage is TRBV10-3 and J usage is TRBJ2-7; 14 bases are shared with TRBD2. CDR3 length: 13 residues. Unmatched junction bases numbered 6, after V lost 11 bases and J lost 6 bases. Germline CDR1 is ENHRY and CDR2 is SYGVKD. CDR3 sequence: CASRLAGGPEQYF. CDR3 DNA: TGTGCCTCCCGACTAGCGGGGGGGCCCGAGCAGTACTTC.